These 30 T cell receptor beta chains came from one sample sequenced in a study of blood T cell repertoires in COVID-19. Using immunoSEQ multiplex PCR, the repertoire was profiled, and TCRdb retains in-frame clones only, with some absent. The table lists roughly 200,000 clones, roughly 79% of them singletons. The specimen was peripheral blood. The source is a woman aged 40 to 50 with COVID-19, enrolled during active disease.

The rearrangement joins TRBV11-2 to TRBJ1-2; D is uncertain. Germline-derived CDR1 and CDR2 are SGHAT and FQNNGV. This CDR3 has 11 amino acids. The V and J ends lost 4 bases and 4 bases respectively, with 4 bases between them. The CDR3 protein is CASSSTYGYTF. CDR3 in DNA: TGTGCCAGCAGCTCTACCTATGGCTACACCTTC.

The CDR3 reads CASNTGLYGYTF. CDR3 nucleotide sequence: TGTGCCAGCAACACAGGGCTCTATGGCTACACCTTC. The chain combines TRBV6-5 with TRBJ1-2, with D perhaps matching TRBD1 (6 bases). V was cut by 7 bases and J by 4 bases, with 10 bases left in between. This CDR3 is 12 amino acids long. CDR1 is MNHEY and CDR2 is SVGAGI in the germline V gene.

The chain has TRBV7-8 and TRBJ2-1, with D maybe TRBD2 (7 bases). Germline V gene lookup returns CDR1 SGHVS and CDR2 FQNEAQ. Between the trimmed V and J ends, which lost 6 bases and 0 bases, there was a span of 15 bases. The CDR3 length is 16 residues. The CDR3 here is CASSLSGGFSYNEQFF. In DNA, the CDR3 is TGTGCCAGCAGTCTCTCGGGGGGCTTCTCCTACAATGAGCAGTTCTTC.

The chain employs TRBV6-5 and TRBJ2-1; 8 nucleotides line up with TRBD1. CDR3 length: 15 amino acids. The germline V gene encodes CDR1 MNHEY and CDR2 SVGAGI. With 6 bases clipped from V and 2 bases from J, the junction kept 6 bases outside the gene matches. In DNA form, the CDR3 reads TGTGCCAGCAGCCCCGGGACAGGCCCCTACAATGAGCAGTTCTTC. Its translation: CASSPGTGPYNEQFF.

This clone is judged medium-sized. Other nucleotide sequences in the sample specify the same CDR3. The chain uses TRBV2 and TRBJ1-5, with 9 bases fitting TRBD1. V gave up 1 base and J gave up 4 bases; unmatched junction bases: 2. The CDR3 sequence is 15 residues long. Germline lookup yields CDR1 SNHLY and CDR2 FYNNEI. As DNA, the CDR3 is TGTGCCAGCAGTGAAGACAGGGGGCGAAATCAGCCCCAGCATTTT. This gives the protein CASSEDRGRNQPQHF.

The chain's CDR3 is CSVTRLAQQTGTEAFF. In DNA form, the CDR3 reads TGCAGCGTCACTCGACTGGCACAACAAACTGGGACTGAAGCTTTCTTT. This chain joins TRBV29-1 and TRBJ1-1; D is unresolved. There are 16 residues in the CDR3. Between the trimmed V and J ends, which lost 6 bases and 5 bases, there was a span of 25 bases. Germline lookup yields CDR1 SQVTM and CDR2 ANQGSEA.

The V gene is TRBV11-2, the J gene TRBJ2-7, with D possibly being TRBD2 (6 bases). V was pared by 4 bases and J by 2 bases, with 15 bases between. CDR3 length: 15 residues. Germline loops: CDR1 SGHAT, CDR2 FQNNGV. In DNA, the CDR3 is TGTGCCAGCAGCTGGGGACTCGCTGCCACCTACGAGCAGTACTTC. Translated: CASSWGLAATYEQYF.

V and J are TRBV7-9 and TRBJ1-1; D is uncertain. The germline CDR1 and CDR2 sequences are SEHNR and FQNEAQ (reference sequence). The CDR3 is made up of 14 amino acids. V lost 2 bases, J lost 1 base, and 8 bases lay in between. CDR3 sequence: CASSLIQSNTEAFF. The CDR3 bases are TGTGCCAGCAGCTTAATACAGTCGAACACTGAAGCTTTCTTT. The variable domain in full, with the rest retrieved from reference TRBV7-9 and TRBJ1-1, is DTGVSQNPRHKITKRGQNVTFRCDPISEHNRLYWYRQTLGQGPEFLTYFQNEAQLEKSRLLSDRFSAERPKGSFSTLEIQRTEQGDSAMYLCASSLIQSNTEAFFGQGTRLTVV.

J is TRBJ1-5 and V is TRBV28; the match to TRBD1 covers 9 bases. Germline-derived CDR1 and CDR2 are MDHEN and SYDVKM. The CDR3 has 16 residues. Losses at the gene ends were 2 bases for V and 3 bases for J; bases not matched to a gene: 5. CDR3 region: CASSLKWDRANQPQHF. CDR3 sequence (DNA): TGTGCCAGCAGTTTAAAGTGGGACAGGGCCAATCAGCCCCAGCATTTT. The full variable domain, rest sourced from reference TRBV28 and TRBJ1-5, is DVKVTQSSRYLVKRTGEKVFLECVQDMDHENMFWYRQDPGLGLRLIYFSYDVKMKEKGDIPEGYSVSREKKERFSLILESASTNQTSMYLCASSLKWDRANQPQHFGDGTRLSIL.

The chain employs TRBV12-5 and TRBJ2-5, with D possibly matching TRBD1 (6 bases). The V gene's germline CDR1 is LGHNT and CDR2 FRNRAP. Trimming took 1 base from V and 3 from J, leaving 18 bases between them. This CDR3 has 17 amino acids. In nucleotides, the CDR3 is TGTGCTAGTGGTTTGGCGACCGGGACAACCCAAGAAGAGACCCAGTACTTC. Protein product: CASGLATGTTQEETQYF. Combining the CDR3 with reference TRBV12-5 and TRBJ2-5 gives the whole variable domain DARVTQTPRHKVTEMGQEVTMRCQPILGHNTVFWYRQTMMQGLELLAYFRNRAPLDDSGMPKDRFSAEMPDATLATLKIQPSEPRDSAVYFCASGLATGTTQEETQYFGPGTRLLVL.

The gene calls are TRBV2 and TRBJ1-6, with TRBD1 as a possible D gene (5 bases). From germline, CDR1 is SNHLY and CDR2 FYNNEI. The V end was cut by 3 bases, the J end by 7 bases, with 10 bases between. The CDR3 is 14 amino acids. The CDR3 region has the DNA TGTGCCAGCAGTGAGTCAGGGCGGAATTCACCCCTCCACTTT. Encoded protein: CASSESGRNSPLHF.

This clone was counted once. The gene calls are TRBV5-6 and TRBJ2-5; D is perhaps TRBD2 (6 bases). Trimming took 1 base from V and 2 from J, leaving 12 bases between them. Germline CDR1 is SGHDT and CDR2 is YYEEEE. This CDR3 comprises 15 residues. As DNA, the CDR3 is TGTGCCAGCAGCTTGAGGAGGGTTCTTCAAGAGACCCAGTACTTC. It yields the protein CASSLRRVLQETQYF.

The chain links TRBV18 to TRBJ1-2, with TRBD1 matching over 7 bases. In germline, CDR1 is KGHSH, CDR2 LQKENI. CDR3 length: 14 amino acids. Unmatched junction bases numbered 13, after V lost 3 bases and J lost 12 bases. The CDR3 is CASSPTDRTQLNTF. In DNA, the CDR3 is TGTGCCAGCTCACCGACGGACAGGACCCAGTTAAACACCTTC.

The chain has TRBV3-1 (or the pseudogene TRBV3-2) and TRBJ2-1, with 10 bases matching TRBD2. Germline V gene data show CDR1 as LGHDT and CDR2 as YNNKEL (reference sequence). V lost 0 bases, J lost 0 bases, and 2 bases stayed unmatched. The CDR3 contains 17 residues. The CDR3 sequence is CASSQDPSGSSYNEQFF. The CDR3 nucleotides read TGTGCCAGCAGCCAAGACCCTAGCGGGAGCTCCTACAATGAGCAGTTCTTC.

The CDR3 DNA follows: TGTGCCAGCAGCGCAGTCTACGAGCAGTACTTC. Residues: CASSAVYEQYF. This chain links TRBV28 with TRBJ2-7; no definite D call. The CDR3 is 11 amino acids. V was shortened by 6 bases and J by 3 bases, with 6 bases between the two germline ends. From germline, CDR1 is MDHEN and CDR2 SYDVKM. Looking up the rest from reference TRBV28 and TRBJ2-7 gives the full variable domain: DVKVTQSSRYLVKRTGEKVFLECVQDMDHENMFWYRQDPGLGLRLIYFSYDVKMKEKGDIPEGYSVSREKKERFSLILESASTNQTSMYLCASSAVYEQYFGPGTRLTVT.

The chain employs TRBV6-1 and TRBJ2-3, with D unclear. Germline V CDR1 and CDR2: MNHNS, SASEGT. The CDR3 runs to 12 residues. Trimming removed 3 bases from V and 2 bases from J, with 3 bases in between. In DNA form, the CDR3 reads TGTGCCAGCAGTGAGTACACAGATACGCAGTATTTT. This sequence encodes CASSEYTDTQYF.

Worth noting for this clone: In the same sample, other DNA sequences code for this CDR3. The CDR3 protein is CASSLGQQETQYF. The DNA of the CDR3 is TGTGCCAGCTCACTCGGACAGCAAGAGACCCAGTACTTC. The chain combines TRBV18 with TRBJ2-5, with TRBD1 as a possible D gene (6 bases). Germline CDR1 is KGHSH and CDR2 is LQKENI. The CDR3 is 13 residues long. Trimming took 4 bases from V and 2 from J, leaving 8 bases between them. Looking up the rest from reference TRBV18 and TRBJ2-5 gives the full variable domain: NAGVMQNPRHLVRRRGQEARLRCSPMKGHSHVYWYRQLPEEGLKFMVYLQKENIIDESGMPKERFSAEFPKEGPSILRIQQVVRGDSAAYFCASSLGQQETQYFGPGTRLLVL.

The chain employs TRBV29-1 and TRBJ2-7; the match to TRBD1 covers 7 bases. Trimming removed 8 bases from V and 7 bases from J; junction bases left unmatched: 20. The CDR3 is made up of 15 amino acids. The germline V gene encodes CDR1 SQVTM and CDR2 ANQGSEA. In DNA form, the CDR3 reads TGCAGCCCCGGAAGGGGACAGCCACTCACGGGTGAGCAGTACGTC. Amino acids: CSPGRGQPLTGEQYV.

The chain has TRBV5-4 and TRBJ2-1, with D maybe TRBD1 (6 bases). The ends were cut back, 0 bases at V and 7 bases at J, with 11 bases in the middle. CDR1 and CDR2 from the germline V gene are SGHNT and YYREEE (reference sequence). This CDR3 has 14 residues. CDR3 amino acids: CASSLGQGWNEQFF. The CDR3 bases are TGTGCCAGCAGCTTGGGGCAGGGGTGGAATGAGCAGTTCTTC.

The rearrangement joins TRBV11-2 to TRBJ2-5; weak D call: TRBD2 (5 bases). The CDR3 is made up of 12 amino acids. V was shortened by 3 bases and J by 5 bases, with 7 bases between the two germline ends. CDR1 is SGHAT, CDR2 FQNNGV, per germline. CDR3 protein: CASSFQRETQYF. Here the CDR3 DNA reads TGTGCCAGCAGCTTCCAGCGGGAGACCCAGTACTTC.

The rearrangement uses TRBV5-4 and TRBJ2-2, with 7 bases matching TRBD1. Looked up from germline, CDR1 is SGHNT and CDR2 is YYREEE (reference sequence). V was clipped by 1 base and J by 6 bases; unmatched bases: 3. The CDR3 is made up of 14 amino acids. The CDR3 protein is CASSLQGGPGELFF. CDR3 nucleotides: TGTGCCAGCAGCTTGCAAGGGGGCCCCGGGGAGCTGTTTTTT.

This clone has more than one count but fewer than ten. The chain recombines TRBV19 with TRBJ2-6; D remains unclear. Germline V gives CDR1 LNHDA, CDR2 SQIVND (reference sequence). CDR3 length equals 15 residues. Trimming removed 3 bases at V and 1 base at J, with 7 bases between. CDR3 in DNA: TGTGCCAGTAGTATCCTAGGATCTGGGGCCAACGTCCTGACTTTC. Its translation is CASSILGSGANVLTF.

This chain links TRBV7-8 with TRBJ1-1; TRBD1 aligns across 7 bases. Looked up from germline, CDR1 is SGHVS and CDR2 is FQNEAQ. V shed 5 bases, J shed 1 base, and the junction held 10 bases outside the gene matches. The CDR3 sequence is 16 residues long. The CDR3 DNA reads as TGTGCCAGCAGCCGGCGAGGGACAGCGAGGAACACTGAAGCTTTCTTT. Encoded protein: CASSRRGTARNTEAFF.

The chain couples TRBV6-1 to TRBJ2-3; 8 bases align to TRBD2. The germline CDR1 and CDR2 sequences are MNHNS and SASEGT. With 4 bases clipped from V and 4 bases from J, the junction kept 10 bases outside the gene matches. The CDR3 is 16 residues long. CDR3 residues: CASSAQGLAVADTQYF. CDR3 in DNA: TGTGCCAGCAGTGCTCAAGGACTAGCAGTCGCAGATACGCAGTATTTT.

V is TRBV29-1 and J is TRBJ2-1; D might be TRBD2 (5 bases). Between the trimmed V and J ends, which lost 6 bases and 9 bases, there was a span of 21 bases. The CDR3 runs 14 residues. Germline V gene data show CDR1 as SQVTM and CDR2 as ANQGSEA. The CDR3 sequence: CSVQIPTSVGEQFF. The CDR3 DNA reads TGCAGCGTCCAAATCCCAACTAGTGTTGGTGAGCAGTTCTTC.

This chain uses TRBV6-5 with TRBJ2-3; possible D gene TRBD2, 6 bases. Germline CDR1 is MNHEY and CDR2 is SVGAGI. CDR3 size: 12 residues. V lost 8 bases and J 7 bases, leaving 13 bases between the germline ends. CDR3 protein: CASLSAGHTQYF. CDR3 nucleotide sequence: TGTGCCAGCCTTTCGGCGGGGCATACGCAGTATTTT.

CDR3 sequence (DNA): TGTGCCAGCAGGCTGGGACAGTTTAATGAAAAACTGTTTTTT. This sequence encodes CASRLGQFNEKLFF. J is TRBJ1-4 and V is TRBV6-5; TRBD1 aligns across 7 bases. CDR1 is MNHEY, CDR2 SVGAGI, per germline. V lost 6 bases to trimming and J lost 4 bases; unmatched junction nucleotides: 5. The CDR3 runs to 14 residues.

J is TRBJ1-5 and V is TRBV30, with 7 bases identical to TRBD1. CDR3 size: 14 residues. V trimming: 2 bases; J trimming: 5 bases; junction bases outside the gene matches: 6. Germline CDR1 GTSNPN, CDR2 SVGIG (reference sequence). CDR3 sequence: CAWSSRGSYQPQHF. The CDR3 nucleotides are TGTGCCTGGAGTAGCAGGGGGAGCTATCAGCCCCAGCATTTT.

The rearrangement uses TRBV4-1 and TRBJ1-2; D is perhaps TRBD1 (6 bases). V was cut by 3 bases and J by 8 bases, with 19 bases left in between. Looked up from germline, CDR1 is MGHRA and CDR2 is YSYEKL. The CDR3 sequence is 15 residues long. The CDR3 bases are TGCGCCAGCAGCCAGACCATTCCAGGGGCAGGAGGCTACACCTTC. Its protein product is CASSQTIPGAGGYTF.

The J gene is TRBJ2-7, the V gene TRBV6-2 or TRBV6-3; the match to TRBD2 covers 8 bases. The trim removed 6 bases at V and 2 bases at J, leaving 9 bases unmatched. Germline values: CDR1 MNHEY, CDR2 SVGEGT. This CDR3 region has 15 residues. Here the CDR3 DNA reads TGTGCCAGCAGCCGCGGACTAGCTGACACCTACGAGCAGTACTTC. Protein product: CASSRGLADTYEQYF.